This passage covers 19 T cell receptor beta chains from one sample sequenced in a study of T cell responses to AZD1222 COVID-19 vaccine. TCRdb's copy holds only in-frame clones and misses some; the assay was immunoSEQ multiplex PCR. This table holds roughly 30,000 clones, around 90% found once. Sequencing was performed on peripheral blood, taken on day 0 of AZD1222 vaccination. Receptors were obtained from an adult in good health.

The CDR3 DNA follows: TGTGCCAGCAGTCCTTCGGGGGGTTCCCTAGCCAAAAACATTCAGTACTTC. Amino acids: CASSPSGGSLAKNIQYF. This chain links TRBV28 with TRBJ2-4; TRBD2 matches 7 bases. V gave up 5 bases and J gave up 0 bases; unmatched junction bases: 10. The germline V gene has CDR1 MDHEN and CDR2 SYDVKM. The CDR3 is 17 residues long.

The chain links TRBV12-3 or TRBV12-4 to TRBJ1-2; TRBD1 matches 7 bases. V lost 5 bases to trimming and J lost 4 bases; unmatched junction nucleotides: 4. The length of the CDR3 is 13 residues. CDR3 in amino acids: CASSTRQGYGYTF. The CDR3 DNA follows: TGTGCCAGCAGTACACGACAGGGCTATGGCTACACCTTC.

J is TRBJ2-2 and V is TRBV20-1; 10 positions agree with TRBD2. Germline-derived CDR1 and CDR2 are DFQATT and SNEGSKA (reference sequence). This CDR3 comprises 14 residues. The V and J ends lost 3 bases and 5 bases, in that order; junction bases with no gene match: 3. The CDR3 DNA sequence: TGCAGTGCTAGTAGCGGGAGGAGGACCGGGGAGCTGTTTTTT. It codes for CSASSGRRTGELFF.

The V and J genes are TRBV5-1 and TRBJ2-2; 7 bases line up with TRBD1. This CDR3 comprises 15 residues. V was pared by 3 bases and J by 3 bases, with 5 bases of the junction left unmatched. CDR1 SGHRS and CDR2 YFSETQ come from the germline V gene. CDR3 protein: CASSSDRLDTGELFF. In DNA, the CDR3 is TGCGCCAGCAGCTCGGACAGGTTAGACACCGGGGAGCTGTTTTTT.

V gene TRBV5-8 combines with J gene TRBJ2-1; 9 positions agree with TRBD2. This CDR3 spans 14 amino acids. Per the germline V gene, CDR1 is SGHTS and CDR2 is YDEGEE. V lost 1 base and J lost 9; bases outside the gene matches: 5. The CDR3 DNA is TGTGCCAGCAGCTTGAGAAGCGGGAGGAGTGAGCAGTTCTTC. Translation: CASSLRSGRSEQFF.

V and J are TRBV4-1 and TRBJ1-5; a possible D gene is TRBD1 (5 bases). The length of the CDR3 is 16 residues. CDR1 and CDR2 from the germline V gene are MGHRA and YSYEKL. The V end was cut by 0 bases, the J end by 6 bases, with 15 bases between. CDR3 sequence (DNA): TGCGCCAGCAGCCAAGATGGGAGCAGGGCGTTTCAGCCCCAGCATTTT. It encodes CASSQDGSRAFQPQHF.

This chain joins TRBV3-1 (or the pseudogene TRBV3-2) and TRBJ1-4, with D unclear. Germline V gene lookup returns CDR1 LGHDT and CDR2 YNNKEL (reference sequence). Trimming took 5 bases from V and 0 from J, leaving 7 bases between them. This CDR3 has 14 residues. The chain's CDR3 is CASSFRATNEKLFF. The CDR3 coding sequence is TGTGCCAGCAGCTTCAGAGCAACTAATGAAAAACTGTTTTTT.

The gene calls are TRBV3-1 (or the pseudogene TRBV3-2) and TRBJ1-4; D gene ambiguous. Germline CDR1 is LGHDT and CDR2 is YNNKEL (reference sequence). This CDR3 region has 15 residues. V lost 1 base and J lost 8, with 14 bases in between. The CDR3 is CASSQGLGFSEKLFF. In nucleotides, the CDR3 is TGTGCCAGCAGCCAAGGGTTGGGTTTTTCGGAAAAACTGTTTTTT.

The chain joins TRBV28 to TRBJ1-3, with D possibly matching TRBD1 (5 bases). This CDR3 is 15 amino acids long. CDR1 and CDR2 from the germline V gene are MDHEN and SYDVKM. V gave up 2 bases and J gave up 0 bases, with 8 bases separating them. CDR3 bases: TGTGCCAGCAGTTTAGGACAATCCTCTGGAAACACCATATATTTT. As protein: CASSLGQSSGNTIYF.

DNA for the CDR3: TGCGCCAGCAGCTCCGGCAGGGACAGACTCTACGAGCAGTACTTC. Translation gives CASSSGRDRLYEQYF. The J gene is TRBJ2-7, the V gene TRBV5-1; the match to TRBD1 covers 7 bases. The CDR3 is 15 residues long. Germline CDR1 and CDR2: SGHRS and YFSETQ. Trimming cost V 3 bases and J 3 bases; bases outside gene matches: 9.

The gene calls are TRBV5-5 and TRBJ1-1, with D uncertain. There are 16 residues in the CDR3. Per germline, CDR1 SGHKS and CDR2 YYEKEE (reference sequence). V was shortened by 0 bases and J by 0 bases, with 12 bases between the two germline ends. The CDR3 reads CASSLAMYSMNTEAFF. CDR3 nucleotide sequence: TGTGCCAGCAGCTTGGCGATGTATTCCATGAACACTGAAGCTTTCTTT.

The CDR3 loop is CASSPPGLAGTGELFF. In DNA, the CDR3 is TGTGCCAGCAGCCCTCCCGGACTAGCGGGAACCGGGGAGCTGTTTTTT. V and J are TRBV9 and TRBJ2-2; 12 nucleotides line up with TRBD2. V was pared by 4 bases and J by 5 bases, with 6 bases of the junction left unmatched. CDR3 length equals 16 residues. Germline assignment: CDR1 SGDLS and CDR2 YYNGEE.

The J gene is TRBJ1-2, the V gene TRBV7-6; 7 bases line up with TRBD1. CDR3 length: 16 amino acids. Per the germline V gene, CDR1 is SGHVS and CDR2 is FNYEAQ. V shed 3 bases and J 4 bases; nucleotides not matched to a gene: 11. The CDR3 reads CASSLFNRGEGYGYTF. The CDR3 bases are TGTGCCAGCAGCTTGTTTAACAGGGGTGAGGGCTATGGCTACACCTTC.

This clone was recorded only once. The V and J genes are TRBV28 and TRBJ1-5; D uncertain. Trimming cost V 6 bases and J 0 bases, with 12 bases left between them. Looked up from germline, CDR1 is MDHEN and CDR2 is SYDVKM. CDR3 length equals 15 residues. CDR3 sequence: CASSIQPYSNQPQHF. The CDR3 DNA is TGTGCCAGCAGCATCCAGCCTTATAGCAATCAGCCCCAGCATTTT.

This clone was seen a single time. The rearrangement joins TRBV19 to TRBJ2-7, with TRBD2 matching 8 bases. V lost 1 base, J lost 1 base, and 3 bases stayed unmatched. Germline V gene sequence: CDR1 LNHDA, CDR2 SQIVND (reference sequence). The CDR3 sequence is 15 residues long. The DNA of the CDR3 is TGTGCCAGTAGTATAGCGGGACTAGGATCCTACGAGCAGTACTTC. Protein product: CASSIAGLGSYEQYF.

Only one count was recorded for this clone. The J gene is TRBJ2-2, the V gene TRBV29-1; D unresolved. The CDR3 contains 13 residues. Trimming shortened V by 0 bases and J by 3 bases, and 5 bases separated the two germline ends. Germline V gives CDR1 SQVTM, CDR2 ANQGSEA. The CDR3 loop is CSVEDPDTGELFF. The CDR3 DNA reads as TGCAGCGTTGAAGATCCGGACACCGGGGAGCTGTTTTTT.

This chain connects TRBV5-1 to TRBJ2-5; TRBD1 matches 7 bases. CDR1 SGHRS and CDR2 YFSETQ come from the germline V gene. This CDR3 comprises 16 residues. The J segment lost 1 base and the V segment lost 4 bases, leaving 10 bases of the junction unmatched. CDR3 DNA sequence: TGCGCCAGCAGCGATAGACAGGGCTACCTCCAAGAGACCCAGTACTTC. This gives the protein CASSDRQGYLQETQYF.

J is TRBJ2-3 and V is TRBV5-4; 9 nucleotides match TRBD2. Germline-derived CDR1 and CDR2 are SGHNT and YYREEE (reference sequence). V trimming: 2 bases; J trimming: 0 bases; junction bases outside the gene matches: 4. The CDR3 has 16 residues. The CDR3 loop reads CASSLGTSGSTDTQYF. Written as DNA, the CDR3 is TGTGCCAGCAGCTTAGGAACTAGCGGGAGCACAGATACGCAGTATTTT.

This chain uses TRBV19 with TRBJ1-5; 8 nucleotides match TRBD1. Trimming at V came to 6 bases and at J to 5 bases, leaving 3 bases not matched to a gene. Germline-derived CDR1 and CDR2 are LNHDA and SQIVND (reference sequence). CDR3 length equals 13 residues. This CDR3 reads CASSPDRDQPQHF. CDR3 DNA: TGTGCCAGTAGCCCGGACAGGGATCAGCCCCAGCATTTT.